This is a list of T cell receptor beta chains from one sample in a study of cytomegalovirus exposure and HLA in healthy donors. Repertoires were generated with immunoSEQ multiplex PCR, while TCRdb's copy carries only in-frame clones and drops some. This sample has around 110,000 clones, with 81% found just once. Source material: PBMCs. All receptors come from a man younger than 40 in good health and CMV-seronegative. The CDR3 runs from the conserved cysteine through the conserved F or W.

j_call v_call cdr3_aa
TRBJ1-2 TRBV28 CAILGGAGYGYTF
TRBJ2-1 TRBV15 CATSFTPRRQGVDEQFF
TRBJ2-2 TRBV7-9 CASSFGAGGPSAGELFF
TRBJ2-6 TRBV6-5 CASSREGSGANVLTF
TRBJ2-1 TRBV4-2 CASSQEGPSGSYNEQFF
TRBJ2-7 TRBV7-9 CASSLTASYEQYF
TRBJ2-7 TRBV30 CAWAVGGNDEQYF
TRBJ2-5 TRBV6-5 CASSYSSGGAKTQYF
TRBJ1-1 TRBV20-1 CSVATGRAFF
TRBJ2-2 TRBV29-1 CSGTSGRSGELFF
TRBJ1-2 TRBV27 CASSLDGRPYGYTF
TRBJ2-5 TRBV28 CASSLFWRQGAALQETQYF
TRBJ1-2 TRBV20-1 CSAKQGGGYTF
TRBJ2-7 TRBV29-1 CSVALGSYEQYF
TRBJ2-1 TRBV5-1 CASSSPGDEQFF
TRBJ1-1 TRBV7-2 CASSTQGAFSSEAFF
TRBJ1-2 TRBV20-1 CSAPGNYGYTF
TRBJ1-2 TRBV27 CASSSTGAHYGYTF
TRBJ2-3 TRBV14 CASSPRSGALTQYF
TRBJ2-1 TRBV13 CASSERGYNEQFF
TRBJ1-6 TRBV19 CASSIKGVNSPLHF
TRBJ2-7 TRBV7-3 CASTRQGASREQYF
TRBJ1-2 TRBV5-1 CASSQQNYGYTF
TRBJ2-2 TRBV30 CAWSVRPGNTGELFF
TRBJ2-7 TRBV28 CASSRRTGISYEQYF
TRBJ2-5 TRBV6-5 CASSYSGGVSRETQYF
TRBJ1-2 TRBV6-5 CAVLRSGSGGNGYTF
TRBJ1-2 TRBV6-1 CASSERGRGPGYGYTF